This TCR beta chain derives from a study of blood T cell repertoires in COVID-19. Germline lookup yields CDR1 SGHRS and CDR2 YFSETQ. This CDR3 comprises 16 residues. The V end lost 0 bases, the J end lost 10 bases, and 17 bases lay between the germline ends. Libraries were prepared by immunoSEQ multiplex PCR; TCRdb keeps only in-frame clonotypes and omits some of them. The sample has 270,000 or so clones; around 90% are singletons. The chain uses TRBV5-1 and TRBJ1-6; D gene uncertain. The source of this sequence is a woman aged 40 to 50 who had recovered from COVID-19. The sequenced sample was peripheral blood. CDR3 bases: TGCGCCAGCAGCTTGGGGCGGGTACGGCAGAGCTCACCCCTCCACTTT. This codes for CASSLGRVRQSSPLHF.